This T cell receptor beta chain was sequenced in a study of molecular identifiers for immune sequencing clone quantification. CDR3 size: 15 residues. V lost 4 bases to trimming and J lost 1 base, with 12 bases between them. The germline CDR1 and CDR2 sequences are KGHSH and LQKENI. Previously published methods and listed TCR primers were used for the bulk TCR libraries. TCRdb ran MiXCR on the PCR reads and lists one entry per CDR3 protein. The data contain approximately 550,000 distinct CDR3 sequences, around 23% of them singletons. In its sample, this clonotype was seen many times. V gene TRBV18 combines with J gene TRBJ2-3; the D call may be TRBD1 or TRBD2 (5 bases each). The source is a human donor in good health. Some libraries in this study had Jurkat cell RNA spiked in. The sample was naive CD8+ T cells from blood, with Jurkat cell RNA spiked in. The subset: FACS-sorted CD8+CD4-CCR7+CD45RA+ naive T cells. The CDR3 DNA sequence: TGTGCCAGCTCACGTCCAGGGACCGGCACAGATACGCAGTATTTT. It yields the protein CASSRPGTGTDTQYF.